The clone carrying this T cell receptor beta chain has a count of ten or more. Its antigen is currently unknown. The CDR3 is made up of 20 amino acids. Germline V gene data show CDR1 as SGHTA and CDR2 as FQGNSA. V was clipped by 0 bases and J by 1 base; unmatched bases: 14. The sample comes from a study of CD8 T cells in ankylosing spondylitis. General study points: Within matched ankylosing spondylitis synovial fluid, disease-linked clones were reportedly significantly enriched.

TCRdb redid the calling of the 5' RACE reads with MiXCR, one entry per CDR3 protein. The table has some 130,000 distinct CDR3 sequences, 7.3% seen once; the top ten hold under 15%. The receptor comes from a female donor with ankylosing spondylitis or in good health (not recorded which). The sequencing sample was made of blood, either unsorted or a sorted T cell fraction (not recorded which). The rearrangement uses TRBV7-2 and TRBJ2-3, with TRBD1 matching 9 bases. The CDR3 region has the DNA TGTGCCAGCAGCTTAGCGTGGGGGACAGGGAGTATTTTGGGCACAGATACGCAGTATTTT. Its translation is CASSLAWGTGSILGTDTQYF.